The clone carrying this TCR beta chain showed up just a few times. As yet, its antigen is unknown. V was cut by 0 bases and J by 5 bases, with 9 bases left in between. The germline V gene encodes CDR1 SGHRS and CDR2 YFSETQ. CDR3 length: 14 residues. The record originates from a study of T-cell memory formation after mild COVID-19. The wider study: Clusters were largely donor specific. General study points: Clones that contracted from day 15 to 85 were balanced CD4/CD8, while later expanders leaned CD4+. Pre-infection memory carried some responding clones, suggesting that cross-reactive memory joined.

5'RACE primed at constant segments yielded TCR alpha and TCR beta cDNA libraries bearing sample barcodes and UMIs. TCRdb re-derived calls from the 5' RACE reads in MiXCR, one entry per CDR3 protein. The data show 250,000 to 350,000 distinct CDR3 sequences, 15% to 20% seen once. The TCR sequence derives from a man aged 18 to 30 who had mild COVID-19 (a few samples of this study predate the infection). Cell type and time point are not known. This chain uses TRBV5-1 with TRBJ2-1, with D unresolved. Source material: PBMCs or a T cell subset sorted from them (not recorded which). CDR3 sequence: CASSLAGSDNEQFF. The DNA for the CDR3 is TGCGCCAGCAGCTTGGCCGGGTCAGACAATGAGCAGTTCTTC.